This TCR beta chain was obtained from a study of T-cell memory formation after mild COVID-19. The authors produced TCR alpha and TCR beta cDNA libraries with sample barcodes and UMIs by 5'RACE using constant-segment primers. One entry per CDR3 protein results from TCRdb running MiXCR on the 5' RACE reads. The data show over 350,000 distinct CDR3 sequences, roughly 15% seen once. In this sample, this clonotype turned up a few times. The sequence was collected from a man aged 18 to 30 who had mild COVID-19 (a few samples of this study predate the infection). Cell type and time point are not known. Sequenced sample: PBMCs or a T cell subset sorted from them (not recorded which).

CDR3 nucleotides: TGCGCCAGCAGCTTGAAAACCGTGCTAGCGGCACCCACAGATACGCAGTATTTT. Residues: CASSLKTVLAAPTDTQYF. This chain joins TRBV5-1 and TRBJ2-3; TRBD2 matches at 7 bases. CDR1 SGHRS and CDR2 YFSETQ come from the germline V gene. This CDR3 is 18 amino acids long. After removal of 1 base from V and 2 bases from J, the junction contained 13 bases not matched to a gene.